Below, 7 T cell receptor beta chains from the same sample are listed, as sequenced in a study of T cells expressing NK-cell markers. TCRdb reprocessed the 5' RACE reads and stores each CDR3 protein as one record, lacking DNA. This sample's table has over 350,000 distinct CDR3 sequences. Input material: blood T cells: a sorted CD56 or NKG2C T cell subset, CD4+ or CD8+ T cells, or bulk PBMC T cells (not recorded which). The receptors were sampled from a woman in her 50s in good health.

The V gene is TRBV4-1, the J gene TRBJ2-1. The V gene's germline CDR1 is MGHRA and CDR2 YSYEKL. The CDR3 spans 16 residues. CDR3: CASSQESSRAYNEQFF.

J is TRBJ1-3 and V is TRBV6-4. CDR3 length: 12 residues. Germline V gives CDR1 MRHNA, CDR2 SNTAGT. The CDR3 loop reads CASTERGNTIYF.

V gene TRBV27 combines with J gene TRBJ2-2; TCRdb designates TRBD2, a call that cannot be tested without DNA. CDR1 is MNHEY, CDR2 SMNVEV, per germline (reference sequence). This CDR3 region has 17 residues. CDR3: CASSFVGTSGNTGELFF.

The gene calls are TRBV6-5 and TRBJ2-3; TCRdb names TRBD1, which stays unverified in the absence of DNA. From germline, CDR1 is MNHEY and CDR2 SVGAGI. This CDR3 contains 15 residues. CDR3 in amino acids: CASSESGGTADTQYF.

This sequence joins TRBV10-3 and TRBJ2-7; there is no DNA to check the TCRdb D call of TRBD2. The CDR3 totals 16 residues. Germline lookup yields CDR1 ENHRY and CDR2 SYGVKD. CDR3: CAITHTGTSGSFEQYF.

The CDR3 loop is CATSDPGPPLAETQYF. The chain is built from TRBV24-1 and TRBJ2-5; the TCRdb D gene call, TRBD1, has no DNA to confirm it. The germline gives CDR1 KGHDR, CDR2 SFDVKD. This CDR3 is 16 amino acids long.

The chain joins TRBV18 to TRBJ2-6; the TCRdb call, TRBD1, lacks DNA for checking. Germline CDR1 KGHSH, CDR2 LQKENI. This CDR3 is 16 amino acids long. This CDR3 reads CASSPTPGTGANVLTF.